These T cell receptor beta chains were read from a single sample in a study of blood T cells in healthy people across ages. TCRdb itself ran the 5' RACE reads through MiXCR, one entry per CDR3 protein. The sample lists 1.5 million to 2 million distinct CDR3 sequences, over 25% seen once, with 7.7% in the top ten. The sequenced sample consisted of blood. The origin of the receptors is a woman aged 25-40 years in good health. CDR3s include the opening cysteine and the closing phenylalanine or tryptophan. D genes are given only for firm matches. Some rows have no size entry. The others give once, few or many, or a class for an expanded clone.

TRBV20-1	NA	TRBJ1-5	few	TGCAGTGCTAGGGGGAGGGGAGAACAGCCCCAGCATTTT	CSARGRGEQPQHF
TRBV9	NA	TRBJ2-5	many	TGTGCCAGCAGCGTAGGAGAGGGACTTAAGACCCAGTACTTC	CASSVGEGLKTQYF
TRBV6-2/TRBV6-3	TRBD2	TRBJ2-1	many	TGTGCCAGCAGTTACGGGGGAGCGGGATCGGACTACAATGAGCAGTTCTTC	CASSYGGAGSDYNEQFF
TRBV7-2	NA	TRBJ2-1	few	TGTGCCAGCAGCAAAATCGGCGACTACGGTGAGCAGTTCTTC	CASSKIGDYGEQFF
TRBV10-3	NA	TRBJ1-2	few	TGTGCCATCAGTGAGAGCACAGAAGCTGGCTACACCTTC	CAISESTEAGYTF
TRBV7-9	NA	TRBJ2-7	few	TGTGCCAGCAGCTTGCAGGGGCAGGGCTTTGAGCAGTACTTC	CASSLQGQGFEQYF
TRBV4-1	NA	TRBJ2-1	NA	TGCGCCAGCAGCCAAGATTCGACTCCGAATGAGCAGTTCTTC	CASSQDSTPNEQFF
TRBV9	TRBD2	TRBJ2-1	NA	TGTGCCAGCAGCGTAGGTGGGGCTAGCGGGAGATCCTACAATGAGCAGTTCTTC	CASSVGGASGRSYNEQFF
TRBV29-1	NA	TRBJ1-1	NA	TGCAGCGTTGTGGTTAGGGGTGAAGCTTTCTTT	CSVVVRGEAFF
TRBV28	NA	TRBJ1-2	NA	TGTGCCAGCAGTTTTTTGGGTGGAGGGTTGCGCCACACCTTC	CASSFLGGGLRHTF
TRBV7-2	TRBD2	TRBJ2-7	few	TGTGCCAGCACCCGCGGACTAGCGGAAGTTTACGAGCAGTACTTC	CASTRGLAEVYEQYF
TRBV7-2	TRBD2	TRBJ2-7	many	TGTGCCAGCAGCTCGACTAGCGGGGGGAGTTCCGAGCAGTACTTC	CASSSTSGGSSEQYF
TRBV6-1	TRBD1	TRBJ1-5	NA	TGTGCCAATGGACAGGGGAACCAGCCCCAGCATTTT	CANGQGNQPQHF
TRBV14	NA	TRBJ1-1	few	TGTGCCAGCAGCCAAGGGGTAGGGAAGGCTTTCTTT	CASSQGVGKAFF
TRBV5-1	NA	TRBJ2-1	NA	TGCGCCAGCAGCTTGACCAGGACTGAGACGTTCTTC	CASSLTRTETFF
TRBV6-6	NA	TRBJ2-7	many	TGTGCCAGCAGACAGGAACGGAGGGAGCAGTACTTC	CASRQERREQYF
TRBV5-1	TRBD2	TRBJ2-7	NA	TGCGCCAGCAGCTTGGTTAGCGGGGGGGCGGACGAGCAGTGCTTC	CASSLVSGGADEQCF
TRBV3-1	TRBD1	TRBJ2-5	NA	TGTGCCAGCAGCCAAGCCCCCATGACAGGGAAGGAGACCCAGTACTTC	CASSQAPMTGKETQYF
TRBV7-9	TRBD2	TRBJ2-1	NA	TGTGCCAGCAGCTTAGTTAGCGGGGTAGGTGAGCAGTTCTTC	CASSLVSGVGEQFF
TRBV4-3	NA	TRBJ2-3	few	TGCGCCAGCAGCCAGTCAGGACTAATCACAGATACGCAGTATTTT	CASSQSGLITDTQYF
TRBV20-1	TRBD2	TRBJ2-5	few	TGCAGTGCTAGAGATAAGCGGCCCAACTCGTGGGGGGGGACCCAGTACTTC	CSARDKRPNSWGGTQYF
TRBV5-1	NA	TRBJ2-1	few	TGCGCCAGCAGCTCGGGGTACACCTCCTACAATGAGCAGTTCTTC	CASSSGYTSYNEQFF
TRBV7-3	TRBD1	TRBJ2-1	NA	TGTGTTAGCAGCTCCGACAGGGGGTCCTACAATGAGCAGTTCTTC	CVSSSDRGSYNEQFF
TRBV29-1	NA	TRBJ2-1	NA	TGCAGCGTCACCGACAGCAGCTCCTACAATGAGCAGTTCTTC	CSVTDSSSYNEQFF
TRBV4-1	TRBD1	TRBJ2-2	few	TGCGCCAGCAGCCAGGGACAGACGAACACCGGGGAGCTGTTTTTT	CASSQGQTNTGELFF
TRBV6-2/TRBV6-3	TRBD1	TRBJ1-1	NA	TGTGCCAGCACGCCAGGGGGCATCTTCTCTGAAGCTTTCTTT	CASTPGGIFSEAFF
TRBV2	TRBD2	TRBJ2-1	NA	TGTGCCAGCAGTGAACAGAGCGGGGGGGCCAATGAGCAGTTCTTC	CASSEQSGGANEQFF
TRBV6-5	NA	TRBJ2-6	few	TGTGCCAGCAGTTACGCGGGGGCATCCTCTGGGGCCAACGTCCTGACTTTC	CASSYAGASSGANVLTF
TRBV5-1	NA	TRBJ2-5	NA	TGCGCCAGCAGCCCGACCCGTCGGATAGAAGAGACCCAGTACTTC	CASSPTRRIEETQYF
TRBV29-1	NA	TRBJ2-5	many	TGCAGCGGACTACAGGGCCAAGAGACCCAGTACTTC	CSGLQGQETQYF
TRBV10-3	NA	TRBJ2-7	NA	TGTGCCATCAGCGATGTACCGGGACTGGCCTACGAGCAGTACTTC	CAISDVPGLAYEQYF
TRBV4-3	TRBD2	TRBJ2-3	NA	TGCGCCGGCAGCCAAGAGAAGGCGGGAGCGGAAGATACGCAGTATTTT	CAGSQEKAGAEDTQYF
TRBV24-1	NA	TRBJ1-1	NA	TGTGCCACCAGTGATGCTGCTGAAGCTTTCTTT	CATSDAAEAFF
TRBV2	NA	TRBJ2-3	few	TGTGCCAGCAGTCCCGACGGATATGATACGCAGTATTTT	CASSPDGYDTQYF
TRBV7-2	NA	TRBJ1-5	many	TGTGCCAGCAGCTTATGGAGCAATCAGCCCCAGCATTTT	CASSLWSNQPQHF
TRBV18	TRBD1	TRBJ2-1	few	TGTGCCAGCTCAAGACAGGGGGCGCTGAATGAGCAGTTCTTC	CASSRQGALNEQFF
TRBV25-1	NA	TRBJ2-1	NA	TGTGCCAGCAGGGACCCGCCTGGGTACAATGAGCAGTTCTTC	CASRDPPGYNEQFF
TRBV20-1	NA	TRBJ1-5	NA	TGCAGTGTTGACCGGCAGGATCAGCCCCAGCATTTT	CSVDRQDQPQHF
TRBV29-1	NA	TRBJ2-2	NA	TGCAGCGCCCGCCCAGCGGAGGCCGTGAACGGGGAGCTGTTTTTT	CSARPAEAVNGELFF
TRBV20-1	NA	TRBJ2-3	NA	TGCAGTGCGCGGTGGGGGACGGCAGATACGCAGTATTTT	CSARWGTADTQYF
TRBV5-1	TRBD2	TRBJ2-1	NA	TGCGCCAGCAGCTTGGAACTAGCGGGGATGGATGAGCAGTTCTTC	CASSLELAGMDEQFF
TRBV20-1	NA	TRBJ2-1	NA	TGCAGTGCTACTGACGGGAGTAGCAGGTCCTACAATGAGCAGTTCTTC	CSATDGSSRSYNEQFF
TRBV4-3	TRBD2	TRBJ2-7	few	TGCGCCAGCAGCCATCTAAATGGGGCCGGGACTAGCGGGAGGTTAGCCGGCGAGCAGTACTTC	CASSHLNGAGTSGRLAGEQYF
TRBV11-2	NA	TRBJ2-5	few	TGTGCCAGCAGCTTAGGTGACGGGGTGGCCCAGTACTTC	CASSLGDGVAQYF
TRBV7-9	TRBD1	TRBJ1-5	NA	TGTGCCAGCAGCTTAGATGGGACAGGGGGAGGGCCCCAGCATTTT	CASSLDGTGGGPQHF
TRBV6-1	NA	TRBJ2-3	few	TGTGCCAGCAGACAACACCTCCTCCCTAGCACAGATACGCAGTATTTT	CASRQHLLPSTDTQYF
TRBV20-1	NA	TRBJ2-7	many	TGCAGTGGAGTCGAGCAGTACTTC	CSGVEQYF
TRBV11-2	TRBD2	TRBJ2-1	few	TGTGCCAGCAGCTCCGACGGGAGGGGAGGACCGGATGAGCAGTTCTTC	CASSSDGRGGPDEQFF
TRBV6-6	NA	TRBJ1-1	few	TGTGCCAGCAGTTACGTGGGCCCCAACACTGAAGCTTTCTTT	CASSYVGPNTEAFF
TRBV29-1	NA	TRBJ2-3	NA	TGCAGCGTGGCCGTTGGGACTGGGGCAGATACGCAGTATTTT	CSVAVGTGADTQYF
TRBV5-1	TRBD1	TRBJ1-1	NA	TGCGCCAGCGCCAAGGGGGACAGGGGTGATTTGGACACTGAAGCTTTCTTT	CASAKGDRGDLDTEAFF
TRBV5-5	TRBD2	TRBJ2-3	NA	TGTGCCAGCAGCTTCCGACTAGCGGGAAACACAGATACGCAGTATTTT	CASSFRLAGNTDTQYF
TRBV20-1	NA	TRBJ2-2	few	TGCAGTGCTAGAGAGATTTCCGGGGAGCTGTTTTTT	CSAREISGELFF
TRBV27	NA	TRBJ2-1	few	TGTGCCAGCAGTTCGTTAGTTCCTTTCGCTGAGCAGTTCTTC	CASSSLVPFAEQFF
TRBV6-5	TRBD1	TRBJ2-3	few	TGTGCCAGCAGTTACGTTTCGACAGGGGTAGGAGATACGCAGTATTTT	CASSYVSTGVGDTQYF
TRBV20-1	NA	TRBJ2-3	NA	TGCAGTGCTAGGGGACCCCGCGGCCCAGATACGCAGTATTTT	CSARGPRGPDTQYF
TRBV10-2	NA	TRBJ1-4	few	TGCGCCAGCGGGCCCAGGGTCGGGGAAAAACTGTTTTTT	CASGPRVGEKLFF